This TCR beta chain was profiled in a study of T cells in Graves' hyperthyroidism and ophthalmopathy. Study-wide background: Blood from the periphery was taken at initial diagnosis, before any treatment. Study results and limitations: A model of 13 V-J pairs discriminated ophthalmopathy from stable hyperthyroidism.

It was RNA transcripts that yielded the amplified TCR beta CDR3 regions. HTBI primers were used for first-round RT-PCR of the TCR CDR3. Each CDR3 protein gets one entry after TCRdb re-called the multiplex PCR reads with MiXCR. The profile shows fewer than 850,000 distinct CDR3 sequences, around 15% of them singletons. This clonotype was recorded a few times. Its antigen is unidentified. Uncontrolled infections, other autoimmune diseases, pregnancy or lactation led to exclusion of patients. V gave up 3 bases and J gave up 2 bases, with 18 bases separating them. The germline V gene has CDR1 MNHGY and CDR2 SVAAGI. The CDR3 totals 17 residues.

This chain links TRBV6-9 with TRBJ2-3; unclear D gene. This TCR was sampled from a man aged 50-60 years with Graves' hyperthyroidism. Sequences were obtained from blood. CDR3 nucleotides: TGTGCCAGCAGTTACTTGCCCTTTGGGGTTATCACAGATACGCAGTATTTT. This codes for CASSYLPFGVITDTQYF.